This T cell receptor beta chain derives from a study of control samples from healthy donors and cancer patients. CDR1 and CDR2 (germline): LNHDA, SQIVND (reference sequence). V gave up 8 bases and J gave up 0 bases, with 6 bases separating them. The CDR3 runs to 12 residues. Profiling relied on immunoSEQ multiplex PCR, and the TCRdb table lists in-frame clones only, not all of them. The repertoire holds 190,000 or so clones, about 93% seen once, with about 1.6% in the top ten. This sequence joins TRBV19 and TRBJ2-3; the D is unclear. The sequencing sample was made of blood. This sequence was found in a man aged 18 to 29 in good health. In nucleotides, the CDR3 is TGTGCCAGTGCGAGAAGCACAGATACGCAGTATTTT. It encodes CASARSTDTQYF.